This T cell receptor (beta chain) was profiled in a study of blood T cell repertoires in COVID-19. The overall study: Some COVID-19 samples were acute and others convalescent; all came from the United States, Italy and Spain. T cells, B-cell-depleted T cells, or PBMCs supplied cDNA or gDNA.

Followed over time, Seattle patients had been enrolled while infection was active. Per the original methods: The authors estimated nucleated cell counts from reference gene primer amplification. The repertoire was sequenced with immunoSEQ multiplex PCR; TCRdb's copy has only in-frame clones and lacks some. D and trimming were read from the DNA, whereas the V and J calls and clone size are those reported in that table. The sample lists more than 200,000 clones, about 91% occurring once. This clone was found a few times. CDR3 length equals 13 residues. Germline values: CDR1 SEHNR, CDR2 FQNEAQ (reference sequence). V lost 2 bases and J 5 bases, leaving 10 bases between the germline ends.

This clonotype was obtained from a woman in her 30s with COVID-19, enrolled during active disease. The V and J genes are TRBV7-9 and TRBJ2-7; a possible D gene is TRBD1 (6 bases). The sample consisted of peripheral blood. In DNA, the CDR3 is TGTGCCAGCAGCTTAAACAGGGTCAACGAGCAGTACTTC. It specifies CASSLNRVNEQYF. The full variable domain, with the rest looked up from reference TRBV7-9 and TRBJ2-7, is DTGVSQNPRHKITKRGQNVTFRCDPISEHNRLYWYRQTLGQGPEFLTYFQNEAQLEKSRLLSDRFSAERPKGSFSTLEIQRTEQGDSAMYLCASSLNRVNEQYFGPGTRLTVT.